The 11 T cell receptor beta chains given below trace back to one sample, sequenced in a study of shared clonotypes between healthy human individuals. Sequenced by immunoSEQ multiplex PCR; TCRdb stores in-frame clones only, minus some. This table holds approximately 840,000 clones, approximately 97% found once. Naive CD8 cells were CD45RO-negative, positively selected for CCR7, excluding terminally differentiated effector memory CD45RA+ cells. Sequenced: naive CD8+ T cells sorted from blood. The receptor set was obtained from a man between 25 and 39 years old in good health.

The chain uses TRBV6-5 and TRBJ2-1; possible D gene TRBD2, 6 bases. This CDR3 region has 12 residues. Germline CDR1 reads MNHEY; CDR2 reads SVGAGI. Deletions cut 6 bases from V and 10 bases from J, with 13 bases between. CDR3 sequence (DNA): TGTGCCAGCAGGCCGCCGGGACTCGAGCAGTTCTTC. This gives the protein CASRPPGLEQFF.

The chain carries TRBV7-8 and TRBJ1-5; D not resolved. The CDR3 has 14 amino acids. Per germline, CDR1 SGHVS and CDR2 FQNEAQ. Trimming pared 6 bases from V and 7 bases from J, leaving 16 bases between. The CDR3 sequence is CASRLDRGPQPQHF. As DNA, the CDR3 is TGTGCCAGCAGATTGGACCGTGGGCCCCAGCCCCAGCATTTT.

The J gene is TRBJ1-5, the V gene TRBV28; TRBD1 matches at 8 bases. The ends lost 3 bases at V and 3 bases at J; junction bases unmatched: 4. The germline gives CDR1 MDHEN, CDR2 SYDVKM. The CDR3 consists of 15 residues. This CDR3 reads CASSFLTGVNQPQHF. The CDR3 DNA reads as TGTGCCAGCAGTTTCTTGACAGGGGTCAATCAGCCCCAGCATTTT.

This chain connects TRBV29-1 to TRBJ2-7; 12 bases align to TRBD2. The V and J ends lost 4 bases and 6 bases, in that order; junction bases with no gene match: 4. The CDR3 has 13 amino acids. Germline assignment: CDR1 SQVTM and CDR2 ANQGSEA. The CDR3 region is CSVVTSGRFEQYF. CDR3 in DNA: TGCAGCGTTGTTACTAGCGGGAGGTTCGAGCAGTACTTC.

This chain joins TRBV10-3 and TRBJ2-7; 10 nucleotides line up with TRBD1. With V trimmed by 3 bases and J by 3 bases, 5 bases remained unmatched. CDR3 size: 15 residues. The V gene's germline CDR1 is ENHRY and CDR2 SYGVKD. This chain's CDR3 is CAISDPGTGDYEQYF. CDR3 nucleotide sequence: TGTGCCATCAGTGATCCCGGGACAGGGGACTACGAGCAGTACTTC.

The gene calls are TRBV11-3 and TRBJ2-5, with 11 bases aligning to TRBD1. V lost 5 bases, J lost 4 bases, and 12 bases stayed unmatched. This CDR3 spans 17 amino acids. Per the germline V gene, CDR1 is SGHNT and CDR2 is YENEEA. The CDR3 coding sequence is TGTGCCAGCAGCCCCGGACAGGGGGCGTACACGGCAGAGACCCAGTACTTC. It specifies CASSPGQGAYTAETQYF.

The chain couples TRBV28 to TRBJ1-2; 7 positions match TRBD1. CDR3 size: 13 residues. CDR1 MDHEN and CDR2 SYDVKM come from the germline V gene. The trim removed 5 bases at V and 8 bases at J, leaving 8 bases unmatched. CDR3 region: CASSPDRVRGYTF. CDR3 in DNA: TGTGCCAGCAGTCCAGACAGGGTACGGGGCTACACCTTC.

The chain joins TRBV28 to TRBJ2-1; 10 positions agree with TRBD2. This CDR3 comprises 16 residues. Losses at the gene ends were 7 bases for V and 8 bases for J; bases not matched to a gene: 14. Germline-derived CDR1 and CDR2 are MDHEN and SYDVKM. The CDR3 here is CASTPTSGRAGDEQFF. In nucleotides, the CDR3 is TGTGCCAGCACCCCAACAAGCGGGAGGGCCGGGGATGAGCAGTTCTTC.

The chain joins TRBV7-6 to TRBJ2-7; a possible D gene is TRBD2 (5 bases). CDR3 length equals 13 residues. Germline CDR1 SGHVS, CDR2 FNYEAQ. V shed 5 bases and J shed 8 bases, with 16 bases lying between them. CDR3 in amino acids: CASSHEGPDKQYF. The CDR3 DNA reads TGTGCCAGCAGCCACGAGGGCCCAGACAAGCAGTACTTC.

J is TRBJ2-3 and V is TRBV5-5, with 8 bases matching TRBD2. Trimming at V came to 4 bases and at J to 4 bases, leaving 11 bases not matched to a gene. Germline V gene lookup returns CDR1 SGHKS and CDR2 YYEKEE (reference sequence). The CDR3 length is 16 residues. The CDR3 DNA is TGTGCCAGCAGCCCACAGACCGGGACTAGAGCAGATACGCAGTATTTT. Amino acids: CASSPQTGTRADTQYF.

In DNA, the CDR3 is TGTGCCTGGAGTGTATCGTTTAGAGGACCAACCTACGAGCAGTACTTC. The encoded protein is CAWSVSFRGPTYEQYF. The chain recombines TRBV30 with TRBJ2-7; D call uncertain. Deletions cut 0 bases from V and 2 bases from J, with 17 bases between. The CDR3 contains 16 residues. Germline loops: CDR1 GTSNPN, CDR2 SVGIG (reference sequence).